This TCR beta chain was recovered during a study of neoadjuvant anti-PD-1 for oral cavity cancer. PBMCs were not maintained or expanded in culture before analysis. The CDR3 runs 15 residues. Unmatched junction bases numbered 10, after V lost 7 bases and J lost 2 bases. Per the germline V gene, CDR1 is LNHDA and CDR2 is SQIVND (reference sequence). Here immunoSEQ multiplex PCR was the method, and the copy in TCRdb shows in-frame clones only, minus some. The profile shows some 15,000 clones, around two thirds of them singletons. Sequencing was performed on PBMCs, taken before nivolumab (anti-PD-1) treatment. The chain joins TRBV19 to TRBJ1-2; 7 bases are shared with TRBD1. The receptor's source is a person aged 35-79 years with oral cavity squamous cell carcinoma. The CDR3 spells CASKPGGSENYGYTF. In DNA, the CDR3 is TGTGCCAGTAAGCCAGGGGGATCGGAAAACTATGGCTACACCTTC.